This TCR beta chain comes out of a study of regulatory T cells in long-lasting Graves disease. General study points: Persistent Graves' patients showed a TCR diversity that was lower than that of newly diagnosed ones. Persistent patients had a count of shared public clonotypes (approximately 3,000) that exceeded that of new patients (about 870).

Time point in this sample: newly diagnosed GD, antithyroid drugs for less than 3 months. Following extraction of RNA from PBMCs, that RNA was used to make the TCR library. Construction of TCR beta libraries relied on iRepertoire HTBI primers and on Arm-PCR targeting CDR3 regions. MiXCR, run by TCRdb on the multiplex PCR reads, gives a single entry per CDR3 protein. The data show 580,000 or so distinct CDR3 sequences, about 16% seen once. This clonotype was detected a few times. What it recognizes is unknown. This sample was shared with a second study, whose subject was T cells in Graves' hyperthyroidism and ophthalmopathy.

The sequencing used peripheral blood mononuclear cells (PBMCs), collected at new diagnosis, from a patient treated with antithyroid drugs. The clonotype originates from a man younger than 35 with Graves disease.

CDR3 region: CASSGPGGAGGTEAFF. The CDR3 nucleotides are TGCGCCAGCAGCGGGCCCGGTGGGGCGGGGGGAACTGAAGCTTTCTTT. The chain employs TRBV4-1 and TRBJ1-1; possibly TRBD1 for D (5 bases). This CDR3 region has 16 residues. Trimming cost V 5 bases and J 5 bases, with 21 bases left between them. The V gene's germline CDR1 is MGHRA and CDR2 YSYEKL.